This T cell receptor (beta chain) was profiled in a study of T cell changes during pregnancy in multiple sclerosis. Measured with immunoSEQ multiplex PCR; TCRdb has only the in-frame clones, and not every one. Among under 80,000 clones listed, just over 90% were seen once. The CDR3 runs to 17 residues. Unmatched junction bases numbered 14, after V lost 6 bases and J lost 9 bases. CDR1 and CDR2 from the germline V gene are MNHEY and SMNVEV (reference sequence). The chain carries TRBV27 and TRBJ1-6; 10 nucleotides line up with TRBD1. This TCR was recovered from a female donor with multiple sclerosis, enrolled in a pregnancy study. The sample here was CD4+ T cells from peripheral blood mononuclear cells, taken in the second trimester of pregnancy. The CDR3, as DNA: TGTGCCAGCAGCCTCCTATCGGGACAGGGGCCAAGTTCACCCCTCCACTTT. Its protein is CASSLLSGQGPSSPLHF.